These T cell receptor beta chains were read from a single sample in a study of cytomegalovirus exposure and HLA in healthy donors. TCRdb's copy holds only in-frame clones and misses some; the assay was immunoSEQ multiplex PCR. The table shows about 210,000 clones, with about 85% occurring only once. The sequenced material came from PBMCs. The receptor source for this set is a male donor in good health and CMV-seropositive. Each CDR3 is given without its conserved first and last residue.

TRBJ2-1,TRBV7-9,ASSPSGSNEQF
TRBJ2-3,TRBV10-3,AISFTSTDTQY
TRBJ2-3,TRBV6-5,ASSYRRSGGNDTQY
TRBJ2-6,TRBV7-2,ASSPSLSGANVLT
TRBJ2-5,TRBV6-1,ASSLRESETQY
TRBJ1-2,TRBV12-5,ASGLDGGERYGYT
TRBJ2-3,TRBV7-2,ASSLIAGGGTDTQY
TRBJ2-3,TRBV12-5,ASGLRASGTDTQY
TRBJ1-1,TRBV29-1,SVEGQLNTEAF
TRBJ1-1,TRBV27,ASQRVSTEAF
TRBJ1-1,TRBV21-1,ASSQRGRAWAF
TRBJ2-1,TRBV7-3,ASSLTGEGGNEQF
TRBJ1-2,TRBV25-1,ASSARDRPNYGYT
TRBJ1-4,TRBV4-3,ASSQEHISEKLF
TRBJ2-2,TRBV6-5,ASRGQPQLGELF
TRBJ2-7,TRBV20-1,SATLAGEQY
TRBJ1-5,TRBV7-2,ASSLEDRQPQH
TRBJ2-7,TRBV4-3,ASSQNQGWAYEQY
TRBJ2-7,TRBV25-1,ASRTSGRDEQY
TRBJ1-5,TRBV7-2,ASSLEGGNQPQH
TRBJ2-5,TRBV5-4,ASSYRDRRVETQY
TRBJ1-1,TRBV4-1,ASSQSKLDRQEAF
TRBJ2-7,TRBV7-2,ASSFVGNSYEQY
TRBJ1-2,TRBV30,AWSVGRLGGRYYGYT
TRBJ2-2,TRBV18,ASSPYNQENGELF
TRBJ2-2,TRBV9,ASSPMGLANTGELF
TRBJ2-1,TRBV27,ASSSNHQVNEQF
TRBJ2-7,TRBV28,ASSLLFSGAAGEQY
TRBJ1-2,TRBV11-1,ASSPSTGQGKGGYT
TRBJ1-5,TRBV30,AWSEITGHSNQPQH
TRBJ1-3,TRBV10-3,AISAGNGNTIY
TRBJ2-2,TRBV29-1,SARTSGGRNTGELF
TRBJ2-7,TRBV4-1,ASSQEGAARTYEQY
TRBJ1-1,TRBV9,ASSPGGRAEAF
TRBJ2-5,TRBV15,ATSRWAPQETQY
TRBJ2-7,TRBV25-1,ASSDAWRTGGNEQY
TRBJ2-7,TRBV5-1,ASSSGTGNIYEQY
TRBJ2-7,TRBV13,ASSSGTSSYEQY
TRBJ1-6,TRBV10-3,AIKGGTGGSPLH
TRBJ1-2,TRBV11-3,ASSLTGGLGYT
TRBJ2-7,TRBV11-1,ASSPRDRGRAYEQY